This is a list of T cell receptor beta chains from one sample in a study of OX40 agonist ivuxolimab in advanced cancers. Profiled with immunoSEQ multiplex PCR; TCRdb holds only in-frame clones, not every one. The table lists some 97,000 clones, 89% of them singletons, with 0.15% to 0.2% in the top ten. Sequencing used CD4+ or CD8+ T cells sorted from blood, obtained in a trial of the OX40 agonist ivuxolimab. The origin of the receptors is an adult with an advanced solid tumor such as melanoma, head and neck, liver or kidney cancer. CDR3s include the opening cysteine and the closing phenylalanine or tryptophan. Each record gives: CDR3 length, clone size, J gene, D gene, V gene, CDR3 DNA, CDR3 protein. A D gene is named only where the DNA matches it firmly. Clone size is not always given. Where it is, it says once, few, many or a class for expanded clones.

len: 18; abundance: NA; j_gene: TRBJ2-3; d_gene: TRBD2; v_gene: TRBV5-1; CDR3nt: TGCGCCAGCAGCTGGACCGGGACTAGCGGGGCTGCAACAGATACGCAGTATTTT; CDR3aa: CASSWTGTSGAATDTQYF
len: 13; abundance: NA; j_gene: TRBJ1-1; d_gene: TRBD1; v_gene: TRBV6-1; CDR3nt: TGTGCCAGCAGTGTTGGACAGGGCACTGAAGCTTTCTTT; CDR3aa: CASSVGQGTEAFF
len: 14; abundance: NA; j_gene: TRBJ2-7; d_gene: NA; v_gene: TRBV6-6; CDR3nt: TGTGCCAGCAGTTACCTAGGGGGGAAAGGCGAGCAGTACTTC; CDR3aa: CASSYLGGKGEQYF
len: 12; abundance: NA; j_gene: TRBJ2-7; d_gene: NA; v_gene: TRBV5-4; CDR3nt: TGTGCCAGCAGCATACTGGGGTACGAGCAGTACTTC; CDR3aa: CASSILGYEQYF
len: 16; abundance: NA; j_gene: TRBJ2-5; d_gene: TRBD2; v_gene: TRBV6-6; CDR3nt: TGTGCCAGCAGCCACGGGACTAGCGGGGGGCCAGAGACCCAGTACTTC; CDR3aa: CASSHGTSGGPETQYF
len: 16; abundance: once; j_gene: TRBJ2-5; d_gene: NA; v_gene: TRBV18; CDR3nt: TGTGCCAGCTCACCACGCCGGACAGCAACAGAAGAGACCCAGTACTTC; CDR3aa: CASSPRRTATEETQYF
len: 14; abundance: NA; j_gene: TRBJ2-1; d_gene: NA; v_gene: TRBV5-1; CDR3nt: TGCGCCAGCAGACTACCGGACCACTACAATGAGCAGTTCTTC; CDR3aa: CASRLPDHYNEQFF
len: 15; abundance: NA; j_gene: TRBJ2-1; d_gene: TRBD2; v_gene: TRBV7-3; CDR3nt: TGTGCCAGCAGCCAGACTAGCGGGACGTTAAATGAGCAGTTCTTC; CDR3aa: CASSQTSGTLNEQFF
len: 14; abundance: NA; j_gene: TRBJ2-2; d_gene: NA; v_gene: TRBV5-1; CDR3nt: TGCGCCAGCAGCTGGGAAAGAAACACCGGGGAGCTGTTTTTT; CDR3aa: CASSWERNTGELFF
len: 14; abundance: NA; j_gene: TRBJ1-1; d_gene: NA; v_gene: TRBV6-5; CDR3nt: TGTGCCAGCAGCTCAGCCAGGGGGAACACTGAAGCTTTCTTT; CDR3aa: CASSSARGNTEAFF
len: 13; abundance: NA; j_gene: TRBJ1-4; d_gene: TRBD1; v_gene: TRBV28; CDR3nt: TGTGCCAGCAGCACCGGGACAGGGGAAAAACTGTTTTTT; CDR3aa: CASSTGTGEKLFF
len: 14; abundance: NA; j_gene: TRBJ1-1; d_gene: TRBD1; v_gene: TRBV4-2; CDR3nt: TGTGCCAGCAGCCACGATAGGGGGCCTCTTGAAGCTTTCTTT; CDR3aa: CASSHDRGPLEAFF
len: 14; abundance: NA; j_gene: TRBJ2-1; d_gene: NA; v_gene: TRBV19; CDR3nt: TGTGCCAGTAGACTCCGGGACGAATACAATGAGCAGTTCTTC; CDR3aa: CASRLRDEYNEQFF
len: 15; abundance: NA; j_gene: TRBJ2-1; d_gene: NA; v_gene: TRBV5-1; CDR3nt: TGCGCCAGCAGCTTGATGGGGCGAGACTACAATGAGCAGTTCTTC; CDR3aa: CASSLMGRDYNEQFF
len: 13; abundance: NA; j_gene: TRBJ1-2; d_gene: NA; v_gene: TRBV10-3; CDR3nt: TGTGCCATCTTTGAAGACAGTAACTATGGCTACACCTTC; CDR3aa: CAIFEDSNYGYTF
len: 13; abundance: NA; j_gene: TRBJ1-1; d_gene: TRBD1; v_gene: TRBV19; CDR3nt: TGTGCCAGTAGTACGACAGGGGGGGCTGCAGCTTTCTTT; CDR3aa: CASSTTGGAAAFF
len: 12; abundance: NA; j_gene: TRBJ2-7; d_gene: NA; v_gene: TRBV29-1; CDR3nt: TGCAGCGTTGACAGGGCCGGTAACGAGCAGTACTTC; CDR3aa: CSVDRAGNEQYF
len: 15; abundance: NA; j_gene: TRBJ2-2; d_gene: NA; v_gene: TRBV5-1; CDR3nt: TGCGCCAGCAGCTCCCGGGCTGAAAACACCGGGGAGCTGTTTTTT; CDR3aa: CASSSRAENTGELFF
len: 13; abundance: NA; j_gene: TRBJ1-4; d_gene: NA; v_gene: TRBV30; CDR3nt: TGTGCCTGGAGTGACAGGGCGGGTGAAAAACTGTTTTTT; CDR3aa: CAWSDRAGEKLFF
len: 16; abundance: NA; j_gene: TRBJ2-3; d_gene: TRBD2; v_gene: TRBV4-2; CDR3nt: TGTGCCAGCAGCCAAGCCGGGACTAGCGGCACAGATACGCAGTATTTT; CDR3aa: CASSQAGTSGTDTQYF
len: 15; abundance: NA; j_gene: TRBJ2-1; d_gene: TRBD2; v_gene: TRBV28; CDR3nt: TGTGCCAGCAAAACCGGGACTAGCGGGATCAATGAGCAGTTCTTC; CDR3aa: CASKTGTSGINEQFF
len: 11; abundance: NA; j_gene: TRBJ1-1; d_gene: NA; v_gene: TRBV13; CDR3nt: TGTGCCAGCAGCCTCACGCGGAAAGCTTTCTTT; CDR3aa: CASSLTRKAFF
len: 15; abundance: NA; j_gene: TRBJ2-7; d_gene: TRBD2; v_gene: TRBV11-2; CDR3nt: TGTGCCAGCAGCCCGGGACTAGCGGGTGTCTACGAGCAGTACTTC; CDR3aa: CASSPGLAGVYEQYF
len: 15; abundance: NA; j_gene: TRBJ2-1; d_gene: NA; v_gene: TRBV6-6; CDR3nt: TGTGCCAGCAGCCGTCAGGGAACGCTCTACAATGAGCAGTTCTTC; CDR3aa: CASSRQGTLYNEQFF
len: 14; abundance: NA; j_gene: TRBJ1-4; d_gene: NA; v_gene: TRBV25-1; CDR3nt: TGTGCCAGCAGTGCAGGGCAGGGTGGTGAAAAACTGTTTTTT; CDR3aa: CASSAGQGGEKLFF
len: 17; abundance: NA; j_gene: TRBJ2-6; d_gene: NA; v_gene: TRBV5-1; CDR3nt: TGCGCCAGCAGCTTGCTGGGAGTGGGGTCTGGGGCCAACGTCCTGACTTTC; CDR3aa: CASSLLGVGSGANVLTF
len: 17; abundance: NA; j_gene: TRBJ2-1; d_gene: TRBD2; v_gene: TRBV18; CDR3nt: TGTGCCAGCTCACCACGGCAGTCGTCTAGCGGGGACAATGAGCAGTTCTTC; CDR3aa: CASSPRQSSSGDNEQFF
len: 16; abundance: NA; j_gene: TRBJ1-1; d_gene: NA; v_gene: TRBV5-1; CDR3nt: TGCGCCAGCAGCTTGGCCACAGGTATCATGAACACTGAAGCTTTCTTT; CDR3aa: CASSLATGIMNTEAFF
len: 16; abundance: NA; j_gene: TRBJ2-3; d_gene: TRBD1; v_gene: TRBV27; CDR3nt: TGTGCCAGCAGTGGACGACAGGGGGCTAGCACAGATACGCAGTATTTT; CDR3aa: CASSGRQGASTDTQYF
len: 13; abundance: NA; j_gene: TRBJ1-2; d_gene: NA; v_gene: TRBV10-3; CDR3nt: TGTGCCATCAGTGAGACAGTAAACTATGGCTACACCTTC; CDR3aa: CAISETVNYGYTF
len: 16; abundance: NA; j_gene: TRBJ2-3; d_gene: NA; v_gene: TRBV5-1; CDR3nt: TGCGCCAGCAGCTTGCGGCCTATACCTAGCACAGATACGCAGTATTTT; CDR3aa: CASSLRPIPSTDTQYF
len: 15; abundance: NA; j_gene: TRBJ1-6; d_gene: NA; v_gene: TRBV6-1; CDR3nt: TGTGCCAGCAGTGAACCCGGCAGGGGAAATTCACCCCTCCACTTT; CDR3aa: CASSEPGRGNSPLHF
len: 16; abundance: few; j_gene: TRBJ1-1; d_gene: NA; v_gene: TRBV5-1; CDR3nt: TGCGCCAGCAGCTTACTACCGGTGACCATGAACACTGAAGCTTTCTTT; CDR3aa: CASSLLPVTMNTEAFF
len: 14; abundance: NA; j_gene: TRBJ2-5; d_gene: NA; v_gene: TRBV5-1; CDR3nt: TGCGCCAGCAGTTCCGGCGGGGCCCGGGAGACCCAGTACTTC; CDR3aa: CASSSGGARETQYF
len: 14; abundance: NA; j_gene: TRBJ1-6; d_gene: NA; v_gene: TRBV6-5; CDR3nt: TGTGCCAGCACGTCTGAGACCTATAATTCACCCCTCCACTTT; CDR3aa: CASTSETYNSPLHF